This TCR beta chain was documented in a study of control samples from healthy donors and cancer patients. This CDR3 spans 14 amino acids. V dropped 4 bases and J dropped 7 bases, with 11 bases sitting between them. Germline loops: CDR1 SEHNR, CDR2 FQNEAQ (reference sequence). Sequenced by immunoSEQ multiplex PCR; TCRdb stores in-frame clones only, minus some. Of about 120,000 clones in the sample, over 75% are singletons; the top ten hold roughly 2.6%. The chain joins TRBV7-9 to TRBJ1-6; perhaps TRBD1 as D (5 bases). Sequencing was performed on blood. This receptor was obtained from a man aged 35-49 years in good health. CDR3 in amino acids: CASSSRAENSPLHF. The CDR3, as DNA: TGTGCCAGCAGCTCCAGGGCAGAAAATTCACCCCTCCACTTT.